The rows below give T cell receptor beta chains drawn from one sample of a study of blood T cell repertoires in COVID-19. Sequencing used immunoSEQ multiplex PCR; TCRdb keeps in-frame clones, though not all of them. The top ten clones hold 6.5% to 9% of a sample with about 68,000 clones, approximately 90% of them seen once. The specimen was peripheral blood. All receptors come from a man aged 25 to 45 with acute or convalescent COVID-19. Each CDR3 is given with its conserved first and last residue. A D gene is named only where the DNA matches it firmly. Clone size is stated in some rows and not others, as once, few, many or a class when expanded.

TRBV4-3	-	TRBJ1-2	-	TGCGCCAGCAGCCCCCGGGGGGGTAACTATGGCTACACCTTC	CASSPRGGNYGYTF
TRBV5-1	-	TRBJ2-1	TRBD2	TGCGCCAGCAGCTTGGGCGGACTAGCGGGAGTTGATGAGCAGTTCTTC	CASSLGGLAGVDEQFF
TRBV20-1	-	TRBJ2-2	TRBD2	TGCAGTGCGCCGCGGGGGGGGGAGCTGTTTTTT	CSAPRGGELFF
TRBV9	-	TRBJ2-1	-	TGTGCCAGCAGCACCCGGGGGAATGAGCAGTTCTTC	CASSTRGNEQFF
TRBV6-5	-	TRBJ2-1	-	TGTGCCAGCAGTTACTCGAGAGGAAATGAGCAGTTCTTC	CASSYSRGNEQFF
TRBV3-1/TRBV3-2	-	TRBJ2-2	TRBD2	TGTGCCAGCAGCCAAGCGAGACTAGCTGCGGCCGGGGAGCTGTTTTTT	CASSQARLAAAGELFF
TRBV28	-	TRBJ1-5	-	TGTGCCAGCAGACCAGGCGACAGGTTAAGCAATCAGCCCCAGCATTTT	CASRPGDRLSNQPQHF
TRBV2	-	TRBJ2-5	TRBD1	TGTGCCAGCACCCCTACCCAGTTGGGACAGGGGACCCAGTACTTC	CASTPTQLGQGTQYF
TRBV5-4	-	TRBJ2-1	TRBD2	TGTGCCAGCAGCCCGGGACTAGCGGGAGGGCGGAATGAGCAGTTCTTC	CASSPGLAGGRNEQFF
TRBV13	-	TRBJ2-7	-	TGTGCCAGCAGCTTAGCCCCCCTACAGGAGCAGTACTTC	CASSLAPLQEQYF
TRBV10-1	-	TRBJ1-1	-	TGCGCCAGCAAGGTGACAGCGAACACTGAAGCTTTCTTT	CASKVTANTEAFF
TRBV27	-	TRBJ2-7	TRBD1	TGTGCCAGCAGCCTAGGCACCGGGACAGGCTCCTACGAGCAGTACTTC	CASSLGTGTGSYEQYF
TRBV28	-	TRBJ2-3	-	TGTGCCAGCAGTTTTAGTGCGGGGTCGCAGTATTTT	CASSFSAGSQYF
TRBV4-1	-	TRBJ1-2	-	TGCGCCAGCAGCCAAGAGAGCAGACTAAGCTATGGCTACACCTTC	CASSQESRLSYGYTF
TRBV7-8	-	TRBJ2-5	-	TGTGCCAGCAGCTTAGTGAGCCTCGGGACCCAGTACTTC	CASSLVSLGTQYF
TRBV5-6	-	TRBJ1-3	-	TGTGCCAGCAGCAGAATGCGGGGGGCCAGCTACTCTGGAAACACCATATATTTT	CASSRMRGASYSGNTIYF
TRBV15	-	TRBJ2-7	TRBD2	TGTGCCACCAGCAGAGGACTAGCGGGAGACGAGCAGTACTTC	CATSRGLAGDEQYF
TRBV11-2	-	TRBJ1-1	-	TGTGCCAGCGGGCGGGGTTCTGACACTGAAGCTTTCTTT	CASGRGSDTEAFF
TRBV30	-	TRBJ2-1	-	TGTGCCTGGAGTCCCCCAGGGATCGAGCAGTTCTTC	CAWSPPGIEQFF
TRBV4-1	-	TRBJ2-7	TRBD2	TGCGCCAGCAGCCAAGCACCGGGACTAGCTTCCTACGAGCAGTACTTC	CASSQAPGLASYEQYF
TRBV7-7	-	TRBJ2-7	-	TGTGCCAGCAGCCTAAGACAGAACTACGAGCAGTACTTC	CASSLRQNYEQYF
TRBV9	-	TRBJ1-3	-	TGTGCCAGCAGCGCAGCGCAGTCTGGAAACACCATATATTTT	CASSAAQSGNTIYF
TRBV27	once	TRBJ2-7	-	TGTGCCAGCCGGGACTGGGGCTACGAGCAGTACTTC	CASRDWGYEQYF
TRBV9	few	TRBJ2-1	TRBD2	TGTGCCAGCAGCCCTAAATCGGGGGGAGCGGGAGGGAATGAGCAGTTCTTC	CASSPKSGGAGGNEQFF
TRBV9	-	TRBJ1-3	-	TGTGCCAGCAGCATGAGCTCTGGAAACACCATATATTTT	CASSMSSGNTIYF
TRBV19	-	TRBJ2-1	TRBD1	TGTGCCAGTAGTATAGTTTCCGGGACAGAAGTATACAATGAGCAGTTCTTC	CASSIVSGTEVYNEQFF
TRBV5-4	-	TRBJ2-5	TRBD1	TGTGCCAGCAGCCTGCGACAGGGGGAAGAGACCCAGTACTTC	CASSLRQGEETQYF
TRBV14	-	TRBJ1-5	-	TGTGCCAGCAGCCAAACAGGATTTAATCAGCCCCAGCATTTT	CASSQTGFNQPQHF
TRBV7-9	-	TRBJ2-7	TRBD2	TGTGCCAGCAGCCCAAGCGGGAGGTCCTACGAGCAGTACTTC	CASSPSGRSYEQYF
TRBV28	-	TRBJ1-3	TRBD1	TGTGCCAGCAACTCAGGGGGCGCTGGAAACACCATATATTTT	CASNSGGAGNTIYF
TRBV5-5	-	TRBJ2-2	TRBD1	TGTGCCAGCAGTAAACTTCCGGGACAGGGTATGCCCGGGGAGCTGTTTTTT	CASSKLPGQGMPGELFF
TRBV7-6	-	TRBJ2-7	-	TGTGCCAGCAGCCCCACAGGGATCTACGAGCAGTACTTC	CASSPTGIYEQYF
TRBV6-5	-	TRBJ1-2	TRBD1	TGTGCCAGCGGGGACAGGGCAGATTATGGCTACACCTTC	CASGDRADYGYTF
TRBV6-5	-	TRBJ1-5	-	TGTGCCAGCAGTCCTTACGGTAATAGCAATCAGCCCCAGCATTTT	CASSPYGNSNQPQHF
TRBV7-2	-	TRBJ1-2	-	TGTGCCAGCAGCTTAGCTGGAGACTGGGTGGGTGGCTACACCTTC	CASSLAGDWVGGYTF
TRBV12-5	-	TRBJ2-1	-	TGTGCTAGTGGTTTGGTACTCAAGACAGCCTCCCCCTACAATGAGCAGTTCTTC	CASGLVLKTASPYNEQFF
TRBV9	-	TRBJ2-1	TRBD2	TGTGCCAGCAGCGCAGGACTAGAGGACAATGAGCAGTTCTTC	CASSAGLEDNEQFF
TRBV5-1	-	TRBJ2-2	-	TGCGCCAGCAGCTTAAACTGGGGGGAGCTGTTTTTT	CASSLNWGELFF
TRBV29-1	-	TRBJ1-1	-	TGCAGCGCTTGTGGGAGGGTTAAGACTGAAGCTTTCTTT	CSACGRVKTEAFF
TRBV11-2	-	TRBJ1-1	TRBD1	TGTGCCAGCAGAGGGGGCTGGAACACTGAAGCTTTCTTT	CASRGGWNTEAFF
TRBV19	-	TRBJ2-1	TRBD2	TGTGCCAGTAGTATCCGGGCTAGCGGAAGGGTCAATGAGCAGTTCTTC	CASSIRASGRVNEQFF
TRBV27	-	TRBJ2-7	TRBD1	TGTGCCAGCAGACAGGGGCCCGAGCAGTACTTC	CASRQGPEQYF
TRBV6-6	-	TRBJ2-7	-	TGTGCCAGCAGTTACTCGAGGCAGGGAGGACACGAGCAGTACTTC	CASSYSRQGGHEQYF
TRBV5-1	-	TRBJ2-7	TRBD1	TGCGCCAGCAGCAAAGGGACAGGGGCTCTCAGCGAGCAGTACTTC	CASSKGTGALSEQYF
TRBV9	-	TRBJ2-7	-	TGTGCCAGCAGCGTAAGGGAACACGTCGGGGACGAGCAGTACTTC	CASSVREHVGDEQYF